A few counts support the clone carrying this T cell receptor (beta chain). Its antigen is not known. Alongside a J-beta primer mix, a sample-barcoded 5' primer served in a second PCR lasting roughly 7 to 11 cycles. TCRdb recomputed calls from the 5' RACE reads with MiXCR, one row per CDR3 protein. The table records around 900,000 distinct CDR3 sequences, roughly 26% of them present only once. This record comes from a study of blood T cells in healthy people across ages. General study points: Comparison with aged donors showed that long-lived donors had more naive CD4+ cells and higher diversity.

No fewer than 5.5 micrograms of total RNA were isolated from every sample. CDR1 and CDR2 (germline): DFQATT, SNEGSKA (reference sequence). The length of the CDR3 is 14 residues. V dropped 0 bases and J dropped 5; count of bases not matched to a gene: 5. Sequenced: blood. The chain is built from TRBV20-1 and TRBJ1-1; 8 bases are a match to TRBD1. This receptor was obtained from a woman older than 75 in good health. The CDR3: CSARDAQGATEAFF. CDR3 coding DNA: TGCAGTGCTAGAGATGCGCAGGGGGCAACTGAAGCTTTCTTT.